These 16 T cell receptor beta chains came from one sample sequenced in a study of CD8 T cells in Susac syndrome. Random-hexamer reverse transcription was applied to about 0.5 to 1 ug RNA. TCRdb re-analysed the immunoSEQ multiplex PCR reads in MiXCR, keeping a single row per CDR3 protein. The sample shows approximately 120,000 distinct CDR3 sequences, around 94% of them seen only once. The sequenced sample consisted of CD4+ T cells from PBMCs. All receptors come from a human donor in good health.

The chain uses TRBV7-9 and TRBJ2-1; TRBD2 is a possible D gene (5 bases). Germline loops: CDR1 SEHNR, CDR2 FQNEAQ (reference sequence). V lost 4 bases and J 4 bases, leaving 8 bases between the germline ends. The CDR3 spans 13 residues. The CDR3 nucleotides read TGTGCCAGCAGCTCGGAGGCGTACAATGAGCAGTTCTTC. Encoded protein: CASSSEAYNEQFF.

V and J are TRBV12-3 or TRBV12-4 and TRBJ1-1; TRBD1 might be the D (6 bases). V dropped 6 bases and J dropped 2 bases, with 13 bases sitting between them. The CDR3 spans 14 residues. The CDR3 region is CASSPTGINTEAFF. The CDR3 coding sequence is TGTGCCAGCAGCCCCACAGGGATCAACACTGAAGCTTTCTTT.

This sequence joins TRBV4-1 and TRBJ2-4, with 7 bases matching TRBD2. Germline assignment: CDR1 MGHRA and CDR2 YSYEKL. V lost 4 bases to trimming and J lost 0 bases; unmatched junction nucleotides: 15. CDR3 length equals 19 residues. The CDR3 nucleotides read TGCGCCAGCAGCCGAGACCCAGCGGGGCCTTCGCTAGCCAAAAACATTCAGTACTTC. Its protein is CASSRDPAGPSLAKNIQYF.

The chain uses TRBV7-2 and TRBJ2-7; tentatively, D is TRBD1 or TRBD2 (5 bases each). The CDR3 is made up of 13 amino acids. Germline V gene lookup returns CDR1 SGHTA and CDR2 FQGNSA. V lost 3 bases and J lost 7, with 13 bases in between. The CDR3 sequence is CASSFRGLREQYF. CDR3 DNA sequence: TGTGCCAGCAGCTTCCGGGGCCTAAGGGAGCAGTACTTC.

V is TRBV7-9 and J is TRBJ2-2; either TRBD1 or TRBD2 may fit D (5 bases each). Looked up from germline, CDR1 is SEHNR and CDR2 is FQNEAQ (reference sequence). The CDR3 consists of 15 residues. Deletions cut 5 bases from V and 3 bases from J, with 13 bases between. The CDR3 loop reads CASSPRDGYTGELFF. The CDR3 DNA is TGTGCCAGCAGCCCCCGGGACGGTTACACCGGGGAGCTGTTTTTT.

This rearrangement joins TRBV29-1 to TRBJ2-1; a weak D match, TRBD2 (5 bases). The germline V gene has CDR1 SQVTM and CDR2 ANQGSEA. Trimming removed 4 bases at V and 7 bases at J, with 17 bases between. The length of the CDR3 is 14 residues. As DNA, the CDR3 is TGCAGCGTTGCTCCCGCGCGGGTGGTAAATGAGCAGTTCTTC. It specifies CSVAPARVVNEQFF.

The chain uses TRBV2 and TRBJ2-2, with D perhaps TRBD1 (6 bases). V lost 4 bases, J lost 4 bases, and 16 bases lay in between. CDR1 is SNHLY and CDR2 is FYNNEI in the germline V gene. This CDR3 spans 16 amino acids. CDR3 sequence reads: CASSVQGHSTTGELFF. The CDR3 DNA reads TGTGCCAGCAGTGTTCAGGGACACTCGACCACCGGGGAGCTGTTTTTT.

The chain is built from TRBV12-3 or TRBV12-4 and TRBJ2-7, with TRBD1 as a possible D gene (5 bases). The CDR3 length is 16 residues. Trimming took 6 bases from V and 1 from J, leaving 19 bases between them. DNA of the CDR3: TGTGCCAGCAGCTCACCTTTACCCCGGACATCCTACGAGCAGTACTTC. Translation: CASSSPLPRTSYEQYF.

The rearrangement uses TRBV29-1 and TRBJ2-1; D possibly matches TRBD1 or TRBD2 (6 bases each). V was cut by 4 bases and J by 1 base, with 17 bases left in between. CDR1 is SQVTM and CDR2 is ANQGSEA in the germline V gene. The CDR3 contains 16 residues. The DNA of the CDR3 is TGCAGCGTTGTGTCGACAGGTGGGGGGTCCTACAATGAGCAGTTCTTC. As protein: CSVVSTGGGSYNEQFF.

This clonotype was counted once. CDR3 DNA sequence: TGTGCCAGCAGCTATTACAGGTTCAGGAACACTGAAGCTTTCTTT. This codes for CASSYYRFRNTEAFF. The rearrangement uses TRBV7-2 and TRBJ1-1; tentatively, D is TRBD1 (5 bases). The CDR3 covers 15 residues. Germline V gene data show CDR1 as SGHTA and CDR2 as FQGNSA. V lost 4 bases and J lost 1, with 13 bases in between. The full variable domain, rest sourced from reference TRBV7-2 and TRBJ1-1, is GAGVSQSPSNKVTEKGKDVELRCDPISGHTALYWYRQSLGQGLEFLIYFQGNSAPDKSGLPSDRFSAERTGGSVSTLTIQRTQQEDSAVYLCASSYYRFRNTEAFFGQGTRLTVV.

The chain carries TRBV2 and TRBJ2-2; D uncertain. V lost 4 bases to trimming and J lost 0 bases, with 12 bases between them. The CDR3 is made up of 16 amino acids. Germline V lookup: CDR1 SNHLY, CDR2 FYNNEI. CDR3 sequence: CASSVVGSTNTGELFF. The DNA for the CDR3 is TGTGCCAGCAGTGTAGTTGGTAGCACGAACACCGGGGAGCTGTTTTTT.

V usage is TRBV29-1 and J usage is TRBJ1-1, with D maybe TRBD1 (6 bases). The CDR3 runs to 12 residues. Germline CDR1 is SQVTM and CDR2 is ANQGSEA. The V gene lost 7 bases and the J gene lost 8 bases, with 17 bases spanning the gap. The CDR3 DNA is TGCAGCGCTGGTCGGGGGGCAGAAGAAGCTTTCTTT. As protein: CSAGRGAEEAFF. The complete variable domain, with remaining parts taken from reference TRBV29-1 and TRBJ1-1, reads SAVISQKPSRDICQRGTSLTIQCQVDSQVTMMFWYRQQPGQSLTLIATANQGSEATYESGFVIDKFPISRPNLTFSTLTVSNMSPEDSSIYLCSAGRGAEEAFFGQGTRLTVV.

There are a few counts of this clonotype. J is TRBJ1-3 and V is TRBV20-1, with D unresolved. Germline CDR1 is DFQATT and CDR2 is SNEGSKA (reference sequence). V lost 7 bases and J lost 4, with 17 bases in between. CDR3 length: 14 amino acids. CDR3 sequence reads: CSGIERGRGNTIYF. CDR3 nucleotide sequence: TGCAGTGGGATAGAACGTGGTAGAGGAAACACCATATATTTT.

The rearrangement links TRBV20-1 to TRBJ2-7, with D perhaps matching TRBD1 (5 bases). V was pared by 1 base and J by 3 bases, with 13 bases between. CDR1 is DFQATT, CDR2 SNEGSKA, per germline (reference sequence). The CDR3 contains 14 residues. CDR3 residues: CSARVLRQSYEQYF. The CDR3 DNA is TGCAGTGCTAGAGTCTTGAGACAGAGCTACGAGCAGTACTTC.

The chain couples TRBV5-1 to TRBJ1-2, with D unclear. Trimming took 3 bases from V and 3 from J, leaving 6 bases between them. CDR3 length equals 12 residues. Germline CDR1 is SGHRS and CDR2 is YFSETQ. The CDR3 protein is CASSSEDYGYTF. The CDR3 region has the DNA TGCGCCAGCAGCTCGGAGGACTATGGCTACACCTTC.

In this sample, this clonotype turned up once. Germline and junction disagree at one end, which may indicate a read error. The CDR3 protein is CASSPEPSQETQYF. Here the CDR3 DNA reads TGTGCTAGCAGCCCCGAGCCCTCGCAAGAGACCCAGTACTTC. The chain couples TRBV7-7 to TRBJ2-5, with D uncertain. CDR1 and CDR2 (germline): SSHAT, FNYEAQ (reference sequence). The CDR3 contains 14 residues.